This TCR beta chain emerged from a study of cytomegalovirus exposure and HLA in healthy donors. PCR employed 60 Vbeta and 13 Jbeta primers. Authors' methods: About 10 million of tens of millions of unique TCR beta chains were shared, per a later count. Measured with immunoSEQ multiplex PCR; TCRdb has only the in-frame clones, and not every one. The D gene and trimming were derived from the DNA, and the V and J assignments and clone size from that table. Of tens of thousands of clones in the sample, about 80% were seen once. The CDR3 spans 15 residues. From germline, CDR1 is SGHNT and CDR2 YYREEE (reference sequence). After removal of 4 bases from V and 5 bases from J, the junction contained 6 bases not matched to a gene.

The source material was PBMCs. This rearrangement joins TRBV5-4 to TRBJ2-5, with TRBD2 matching 12 bases. The TCR sequence derives from a man in his forties or fifties in good health and CMV-seropositive. The CDR3 loop reads CASSLKLAGGETQYF. The CDR3 nucleotides read TGTGCCAGCAGCCTGAAACTAGCGGGAGGCGAGACCCAGTACTTC.